This T cell receptor (beta chain) was identified during a study of blood T cells in healthy people across ages. As for the study in general: Roughly one uniquely barcoded beta molecule per two T cells was captured.

Primed by a sample-barcoded 5' primer and a J-beta primer mix, a second PCR proceeded for about 6 to 11 cycles. Paired-end reads containing CDR3 totaled no fewer than 3 million for each sample. TCRdb used MiXCR to reprocess the 5' RACE reads, holding one entry per CDR3 protein. The sample contains more than 1 million distinct CDR3 sequences, roughly 45% of which appear only once. This clonotype was found a few times. Its target is not known. V dropped 0 bases and J dropped 0; count of bases not matched to a gene: 3. This CDR3 is built from 15 residues. In germline, CDR1 is SGDLS, CDR2 YYNGEE. Study results and limitations: Fewer expanded clones and more diversity marked long-lived versus aged donors. Investigators treated diversity estimates from one million T cells as underestimates.

The sample consisted of blood. The chain has TRBV9 and TRBJ2-7, with 7 bases lining up with TRBD2. The TCR was taken from a woman aged 55 to 70 in good health. The DNA of the CDR3 is TGTGCCAGCAGCGTAGGCGGGAGTCCCTCCTACGAGCAGTACTTC. Its protein is CASSVGGSPSYEQYF.